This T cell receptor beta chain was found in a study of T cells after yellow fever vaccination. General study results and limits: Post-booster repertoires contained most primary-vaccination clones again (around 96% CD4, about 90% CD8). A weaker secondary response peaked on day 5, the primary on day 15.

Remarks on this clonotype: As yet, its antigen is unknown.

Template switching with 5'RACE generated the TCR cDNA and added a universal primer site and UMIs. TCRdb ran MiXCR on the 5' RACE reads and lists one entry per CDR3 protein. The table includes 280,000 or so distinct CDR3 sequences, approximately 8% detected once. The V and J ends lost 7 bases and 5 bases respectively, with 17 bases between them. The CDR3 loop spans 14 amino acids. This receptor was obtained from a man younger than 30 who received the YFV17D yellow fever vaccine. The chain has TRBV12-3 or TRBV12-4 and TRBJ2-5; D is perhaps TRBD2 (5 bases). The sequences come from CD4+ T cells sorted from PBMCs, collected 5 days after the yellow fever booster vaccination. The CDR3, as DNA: TGTGCCAGCAAGAGGGCCAACGGTGGGGAGACCCAGTACTTC. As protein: CASKRANGGETQYF.